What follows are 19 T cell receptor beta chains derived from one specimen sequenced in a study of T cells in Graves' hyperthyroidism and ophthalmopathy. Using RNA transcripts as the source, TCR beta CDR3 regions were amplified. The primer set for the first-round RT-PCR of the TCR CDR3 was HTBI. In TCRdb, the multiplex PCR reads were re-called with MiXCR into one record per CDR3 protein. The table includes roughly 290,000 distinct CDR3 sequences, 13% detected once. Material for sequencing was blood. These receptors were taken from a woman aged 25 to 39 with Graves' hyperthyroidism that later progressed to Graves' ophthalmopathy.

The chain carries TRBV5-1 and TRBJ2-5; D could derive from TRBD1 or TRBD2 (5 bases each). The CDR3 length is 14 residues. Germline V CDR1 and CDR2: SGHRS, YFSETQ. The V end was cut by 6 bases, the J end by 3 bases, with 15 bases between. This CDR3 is CASKGSYGEETQYF. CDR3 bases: TGCGCCAGCAAGGGGTCGTACGGGGAAGAGACCCAGTACTTC.

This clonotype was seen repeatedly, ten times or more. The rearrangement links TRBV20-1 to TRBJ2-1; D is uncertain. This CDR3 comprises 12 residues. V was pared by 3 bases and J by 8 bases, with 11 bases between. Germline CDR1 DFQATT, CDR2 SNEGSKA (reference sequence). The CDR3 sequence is CSARSSRDEQFF. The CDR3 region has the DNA TGCAGTGCTAGGTCTAGTCGCGATGAGCAGTTCTTC.

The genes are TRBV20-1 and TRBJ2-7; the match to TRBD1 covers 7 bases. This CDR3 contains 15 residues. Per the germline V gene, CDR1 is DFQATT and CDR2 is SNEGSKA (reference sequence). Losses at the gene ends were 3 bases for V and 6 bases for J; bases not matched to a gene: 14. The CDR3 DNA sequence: TGCAGTGCTAGCACTCCTCCTCAGGGGGTTCGCGAGCAGTACTTC. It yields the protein CSASTPPQGVREQYF.

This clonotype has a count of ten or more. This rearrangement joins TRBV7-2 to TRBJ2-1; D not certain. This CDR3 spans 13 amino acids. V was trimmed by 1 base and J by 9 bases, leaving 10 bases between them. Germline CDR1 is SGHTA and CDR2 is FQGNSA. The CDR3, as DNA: TGTGCCAGCAGCTTAGTCTTCGTTGCTGAGCAGTTCTTC. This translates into CASSLVFVAEQFF.

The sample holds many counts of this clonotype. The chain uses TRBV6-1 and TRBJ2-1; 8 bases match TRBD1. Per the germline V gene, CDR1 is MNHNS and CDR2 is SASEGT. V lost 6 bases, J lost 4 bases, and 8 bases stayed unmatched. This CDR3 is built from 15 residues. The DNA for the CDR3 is TGTGCCAGCAGGACGGACAGGGCGATGTACAATGAGCAGTTCTTC. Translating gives CASRTDRAMYNEQFF.

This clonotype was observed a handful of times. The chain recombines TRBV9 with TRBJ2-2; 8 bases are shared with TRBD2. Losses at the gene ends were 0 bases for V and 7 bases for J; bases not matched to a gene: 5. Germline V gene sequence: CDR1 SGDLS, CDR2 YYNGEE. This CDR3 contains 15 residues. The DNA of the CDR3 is TGTGCCAGCAGCGTAGCCAGCGGGAGCGGCGGGGAGCTGTTTTTT. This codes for CASSVASGSGGELFF.

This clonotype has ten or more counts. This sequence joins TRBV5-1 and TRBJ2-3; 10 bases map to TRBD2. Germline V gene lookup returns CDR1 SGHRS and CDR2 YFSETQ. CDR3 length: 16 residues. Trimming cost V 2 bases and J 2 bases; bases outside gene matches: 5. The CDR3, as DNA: TGCGCCAGCAGCTTATCTAGCGGGGGATACACAGATACGCAGTATTTT. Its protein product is CASSLSSGGYTDTQYF.

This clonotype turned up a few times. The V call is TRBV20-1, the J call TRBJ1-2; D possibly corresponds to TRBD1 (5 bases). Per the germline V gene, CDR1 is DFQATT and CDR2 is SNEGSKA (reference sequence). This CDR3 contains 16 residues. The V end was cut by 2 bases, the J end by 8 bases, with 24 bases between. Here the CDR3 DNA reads TGCAGTGCTAGACCGCTGTCGGGACTAACTTTGGGAGGCTACACCTTC. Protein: CSARPLSGLTLGGYTF.

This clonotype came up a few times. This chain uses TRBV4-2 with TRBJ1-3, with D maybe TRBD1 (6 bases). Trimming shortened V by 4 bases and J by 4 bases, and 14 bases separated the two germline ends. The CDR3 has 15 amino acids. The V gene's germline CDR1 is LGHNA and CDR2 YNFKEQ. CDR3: CASSPPGGAGNTIYF. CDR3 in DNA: TGTGCCAGCAGCCCCCCCGGGGGGGCGGGAAACACCATATATTTT.

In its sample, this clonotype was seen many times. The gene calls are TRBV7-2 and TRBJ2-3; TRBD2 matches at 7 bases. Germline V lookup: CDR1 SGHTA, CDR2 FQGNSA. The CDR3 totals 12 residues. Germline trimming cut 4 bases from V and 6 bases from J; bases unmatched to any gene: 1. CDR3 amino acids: CASSWGGDTQYF. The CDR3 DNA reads TGTGCCAGCAGCTGGGGAGGGGATACGCAGTATTTT.

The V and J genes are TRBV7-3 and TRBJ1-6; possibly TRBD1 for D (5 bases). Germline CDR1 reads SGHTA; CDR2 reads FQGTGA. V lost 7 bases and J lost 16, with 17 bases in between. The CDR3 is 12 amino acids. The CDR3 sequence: CASTITRDGLHF. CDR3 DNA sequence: TGTGCCAGCACTATAACCAGGGACGGTCTCCACTTT.

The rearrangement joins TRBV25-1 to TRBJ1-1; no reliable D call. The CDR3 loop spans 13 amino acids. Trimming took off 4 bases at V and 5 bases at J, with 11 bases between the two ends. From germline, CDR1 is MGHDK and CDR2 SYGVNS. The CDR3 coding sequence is TGTGCCAGCAGTGGCCTGGGTTTTACTGAAGCTTTCTTT. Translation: CASSGLGFTEAFF.

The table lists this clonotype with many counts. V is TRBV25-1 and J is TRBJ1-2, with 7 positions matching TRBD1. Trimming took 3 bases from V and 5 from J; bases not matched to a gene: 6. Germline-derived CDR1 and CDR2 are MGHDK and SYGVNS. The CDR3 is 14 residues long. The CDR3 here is CASSDHRGMYGYTF. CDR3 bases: TGTGCCAGCAGTGACCACAGGGGAATGTATGGCTACACCTTC.

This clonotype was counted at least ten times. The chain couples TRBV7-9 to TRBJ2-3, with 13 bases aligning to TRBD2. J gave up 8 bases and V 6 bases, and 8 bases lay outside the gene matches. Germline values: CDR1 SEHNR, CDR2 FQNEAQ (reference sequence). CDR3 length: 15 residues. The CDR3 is CASRWTSGSDVTQYF. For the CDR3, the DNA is TGTGCCAGCAGGTGGACTAGCGGGAGCGATGTTACGCAGTATTTT.

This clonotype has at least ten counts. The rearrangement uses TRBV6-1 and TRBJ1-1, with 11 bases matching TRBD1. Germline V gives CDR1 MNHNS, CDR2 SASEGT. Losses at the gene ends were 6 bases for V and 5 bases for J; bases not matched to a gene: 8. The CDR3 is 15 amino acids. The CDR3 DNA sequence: TGTGCCAGCAGGGCTAGGGACAGGGGGGAAACTGAAGCTTTCTTT. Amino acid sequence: CASRARDRGETEAFF.

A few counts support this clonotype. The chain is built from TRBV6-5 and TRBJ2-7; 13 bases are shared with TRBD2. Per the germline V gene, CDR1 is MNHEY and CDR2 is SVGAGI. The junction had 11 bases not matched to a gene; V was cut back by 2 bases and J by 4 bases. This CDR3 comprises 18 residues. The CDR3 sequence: CASSYDAGTSGEVYEQYF. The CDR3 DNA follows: TGTGCCAGCAGTTACGACGCAGGGACTAGCGGGGAGGTGTACGAGCAGTACTTC.

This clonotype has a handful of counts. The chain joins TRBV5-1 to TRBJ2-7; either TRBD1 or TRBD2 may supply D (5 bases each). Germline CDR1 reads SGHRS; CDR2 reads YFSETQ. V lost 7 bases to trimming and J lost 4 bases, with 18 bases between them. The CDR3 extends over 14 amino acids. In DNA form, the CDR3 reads TGCGCCAGCTATCGGGACGGCCTGGGTTACGAGCAGTACTTC. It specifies CASYRDGLGYEQYF.

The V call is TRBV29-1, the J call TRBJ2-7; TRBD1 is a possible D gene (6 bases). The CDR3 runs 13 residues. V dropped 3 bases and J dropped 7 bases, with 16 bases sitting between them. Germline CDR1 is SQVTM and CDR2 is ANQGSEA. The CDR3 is CSVETGHSGEQYF. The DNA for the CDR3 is TGCAGCGTTGAGACAGGTCACTCGGGGGAGCAGTACTTC.

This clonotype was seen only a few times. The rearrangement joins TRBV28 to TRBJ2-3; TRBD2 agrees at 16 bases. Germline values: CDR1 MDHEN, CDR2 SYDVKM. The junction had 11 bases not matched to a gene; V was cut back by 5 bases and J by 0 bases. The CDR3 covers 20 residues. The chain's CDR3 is CASSTPGLAGGRFSTDTQYF. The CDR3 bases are TGTGCCAGCAGTACCCCGGGACTAGCGGGAGGGCGCTTTAGCACAGATACGCAGTATTTT.